The source of this T cell receptor (beta chain) is a study of T cell clonality in common variable immunodeficiency. Study-wide results and limits: TCRbeta clonality was increased in CVID versus healthy controls.

This CDR3 contains 13 residues. V was pared by 5 bases and J by 5 bases, with 13 bases between. CDR1 and CDR2 from the germline V gene are GTSNPN and SVGIG (reference sequence). This clone was detected many times. Its antigen is as yet unknown. The read stops 3 residues short of the end of the CDR3; the missing end is completed from the germline J gene. Sequencing was performed with immunoSEQ multiplex PCR; in TCRdb, only in-frame clones are kept and a portion is missing. The repertoire has approximately 57,000 clones, none seen only once; the ten largest take roughly 0.84%. The chain links TRBV30 to TRBJ1-5; maybe TRBD1 (5 bases). The sequence came from a person between 18 and 69 years old in good health. The specimen sequenced was peripheral blood mononuclear cells. CDR3 in amino acids: CAWGQGLDQPQHF. The part of the CDR3 DNA that was read is TGTGCCTGGGGGCAGGGTCTCGATCAGCCC. Combining the CDR3 with reference TRBV30 and TRBJ1-5 gives the whole variable domain SQTIHQWPATLVQPVGSPLSLECTVEGTSNPNLYWYRQAAGRGLQLLFYSVGIGQISSEVPQNLSASRPQDRQFILSSKKLLLSDSGFYLCAWGQGLDQPQHFGDGTRLSIL.